This T cell receptor (beta chain) was identified during a study of blood T cell repertoires in COVID-19. Across the whole study: PBMCs, B-cell-depleted T cells, or T cells were the source of the cDNA or gDNA that made up the material.

Some clones are missing from TCRdb's copy, which holds only in-frame ones; the method was immunoSEQ multiplex PCR. Of a few hundred thousand clones in the sample, more than 75% were seen once. The germline V gene encodes CDR1 SGDLS and CDR2 YYNGEE. Trimming took 4 bases from V and 4 from J, leaving 9 bases between them. The CDR3 totals 14 residues. This TCR was sampled from a man aged 80 or over with acute or convalescent COVID-19. Sequencing used peripheral blood. The V and J genes are TRBV9 and TRBJ2-6; TRBD2 is a possible D gene (5 bases). The chain's CDR3 is CASSTRLGANVLTF. The CDR3 DNA reads as TGTGCCAGCAGCACCCGACTAGGGGCCAACGTCCTGACTTTC. Supplemented by reference TRBV9 and TRBJ2-6, the full variable domain reads DSGVTQTPKHLITATGQRVTLRCSPRSGDLSVYWYQQSLDQGLQFLIQYYNGEERAKGNILERFSAQQFPDLHSELNLSSLELGDSALYFCASSTRLGANVLTFGAGSRLTVL.